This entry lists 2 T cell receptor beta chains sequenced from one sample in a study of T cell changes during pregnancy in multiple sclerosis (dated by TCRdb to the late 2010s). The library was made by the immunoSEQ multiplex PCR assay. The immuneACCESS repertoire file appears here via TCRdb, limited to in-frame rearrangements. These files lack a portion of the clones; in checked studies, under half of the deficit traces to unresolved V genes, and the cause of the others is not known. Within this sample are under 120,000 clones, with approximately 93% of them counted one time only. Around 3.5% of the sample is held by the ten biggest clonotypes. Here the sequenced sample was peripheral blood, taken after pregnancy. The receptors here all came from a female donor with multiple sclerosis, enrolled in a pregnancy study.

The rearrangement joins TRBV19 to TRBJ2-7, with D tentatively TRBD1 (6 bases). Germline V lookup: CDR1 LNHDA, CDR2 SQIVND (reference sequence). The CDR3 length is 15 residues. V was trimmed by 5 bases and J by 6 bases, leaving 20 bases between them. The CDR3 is CASSSGAGARFEQYF. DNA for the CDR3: TGTGCCAGTAGTTCCGGAGCAGGGGCGAGGTTCGAGCAGTACTTC.

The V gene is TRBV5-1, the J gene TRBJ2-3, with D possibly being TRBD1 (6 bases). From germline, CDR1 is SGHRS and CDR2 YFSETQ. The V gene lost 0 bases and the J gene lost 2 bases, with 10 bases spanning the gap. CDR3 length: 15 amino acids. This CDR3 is CASSLAGHNTDTQYF. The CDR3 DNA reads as TGCGCCAGCAGCTTGGCGGGACACAACACAGATACGCAGTATTTT.